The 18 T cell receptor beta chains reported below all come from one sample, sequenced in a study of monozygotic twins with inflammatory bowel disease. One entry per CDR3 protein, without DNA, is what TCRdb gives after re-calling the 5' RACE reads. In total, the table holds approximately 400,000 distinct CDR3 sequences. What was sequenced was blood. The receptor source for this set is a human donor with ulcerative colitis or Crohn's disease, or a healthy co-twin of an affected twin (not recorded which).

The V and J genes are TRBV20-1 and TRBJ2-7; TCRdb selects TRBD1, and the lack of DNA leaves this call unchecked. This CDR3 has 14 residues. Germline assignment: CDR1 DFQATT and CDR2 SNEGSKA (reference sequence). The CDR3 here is CSAPPAGEPYEQYF.

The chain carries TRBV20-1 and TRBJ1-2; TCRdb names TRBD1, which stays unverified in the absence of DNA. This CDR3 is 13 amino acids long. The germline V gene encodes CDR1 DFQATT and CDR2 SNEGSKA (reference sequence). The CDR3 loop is CSARVDPHYGYTF.

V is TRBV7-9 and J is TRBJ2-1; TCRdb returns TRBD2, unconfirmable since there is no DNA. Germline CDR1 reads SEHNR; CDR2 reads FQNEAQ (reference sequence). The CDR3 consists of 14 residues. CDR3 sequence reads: CASSLGESAGGMFF.

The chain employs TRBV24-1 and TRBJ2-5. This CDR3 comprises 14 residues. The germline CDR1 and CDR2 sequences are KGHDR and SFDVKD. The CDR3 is CATSDGGIRETQYF.

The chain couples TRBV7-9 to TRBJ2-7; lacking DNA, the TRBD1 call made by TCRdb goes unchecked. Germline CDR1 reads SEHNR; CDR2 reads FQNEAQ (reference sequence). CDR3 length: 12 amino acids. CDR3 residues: CASSFLQGVQYF. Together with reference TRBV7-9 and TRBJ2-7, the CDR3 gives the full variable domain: DTGVSQNPRHKITKRGQNVTFRCDPISEHNRLYWYRQTLGQGPEFLTYFQNEAQLEKSRLLSDRFSAERPKGSFSTLEIQRTEQGDSAMYLCASSFLQGVQYFGPGTRLTVT.

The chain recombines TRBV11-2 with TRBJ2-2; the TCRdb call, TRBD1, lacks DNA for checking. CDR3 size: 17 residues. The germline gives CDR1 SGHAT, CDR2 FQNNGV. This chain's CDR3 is CASSLDRQGPHTGELFF.

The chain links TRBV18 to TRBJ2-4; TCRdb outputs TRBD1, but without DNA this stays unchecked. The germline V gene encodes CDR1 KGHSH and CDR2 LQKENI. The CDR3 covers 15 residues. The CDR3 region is CASSPLDHQGNIQYF.

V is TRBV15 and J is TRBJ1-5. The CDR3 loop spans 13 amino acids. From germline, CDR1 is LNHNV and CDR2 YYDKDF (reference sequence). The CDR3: CATSRDYDQPQHF.

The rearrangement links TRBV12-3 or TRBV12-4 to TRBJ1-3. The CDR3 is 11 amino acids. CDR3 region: CASASGNTIYF.

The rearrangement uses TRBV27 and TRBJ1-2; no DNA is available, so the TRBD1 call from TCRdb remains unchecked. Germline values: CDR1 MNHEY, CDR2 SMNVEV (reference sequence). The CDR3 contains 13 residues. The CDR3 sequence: CASSSGQNYGYTF.

The CDR3 loop reads CASSPAGTSGQETQYF. V and J are TRBV27 and TRBJ2-5; TCRdb outputs TRBD2, but without DNA this stays unchecked. CDR3 size: 16 residues. Germline CDR1 reads MNHEY; CDR2 reads SMNVEV (reference sequence).

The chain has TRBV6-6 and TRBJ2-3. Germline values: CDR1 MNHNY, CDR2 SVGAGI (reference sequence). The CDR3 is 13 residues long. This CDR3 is CASSYPAADTQYF.

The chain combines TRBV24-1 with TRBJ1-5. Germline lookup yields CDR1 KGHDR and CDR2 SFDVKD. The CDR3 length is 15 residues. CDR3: CATVDLRSSNQPQHF.

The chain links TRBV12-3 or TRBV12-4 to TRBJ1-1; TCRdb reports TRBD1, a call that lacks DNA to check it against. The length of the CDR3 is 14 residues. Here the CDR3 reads CASSQSARGTEAFF.

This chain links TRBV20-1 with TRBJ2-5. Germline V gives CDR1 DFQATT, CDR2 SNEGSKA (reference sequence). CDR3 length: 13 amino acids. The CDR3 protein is CSAKARNEETQYF.

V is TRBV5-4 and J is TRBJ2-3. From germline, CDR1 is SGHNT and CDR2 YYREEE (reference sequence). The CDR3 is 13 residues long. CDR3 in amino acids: CASSATGTDTQYF.

CDR3 residues: CASSPTQIAGIQETQYF. The chain has TRBV5-1 and TRBJ2-5; without DNA, the TCRdb call of TRBD2 cannot be checked. Germline CDR1 is SGHRS and CDR2 is YFSETQ. CDR3 length: 17 amino acids.

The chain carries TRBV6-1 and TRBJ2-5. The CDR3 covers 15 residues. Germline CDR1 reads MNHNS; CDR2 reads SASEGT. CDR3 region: CASSETLGSLETQYF.